These 23 T cell receptor beta chains share one sample of origin, sequenced in a study of technical replicates of blood from several donors. Assay: immunoSEQ multiplex PCR; the TCRdb copy retains only in-frame clones and omits some. Of under 85,000 clones in the sample, approximately 86% were seen once. Source material: PBMCs. The receptors originated from a human donor in good health. Some clones in this sample may be carry-over from other donors' samples.

CDR3 sequence reads: CSVEGTGESYEQYF. In DNA, the CDR3 is TGCAGCGTTGAGGGGACAGGGGAAAGCTACGAGCAGTACTTC. This chain links TRBV29-1 with TRBJ2-7; 10 bases align to TRBD1. V was clipped by 3 bases and J by 3 bases; unmatched bases: 5. Germline CDR1 SQVTM, CDR2 ANQGSEA. CDR3 length equals 14 residues.

The V and J genes are TRBV6-5 and TRBJ2-2, with D hard to call. This CDR3 has 12 residues. Trimming stripped 6 bases from V and 2 bases from J, with 4 bases between. Germline CDR1 is MNHEY and CDR2 is SVGAGI. The CDR3 region has the DNA TGTGCCAGCAGACAAAACACCGGGGAGCTGTTTTTT. Its protein product is CASRQNTGELFF.

The rearrangement uses TRBV15 and TRBJ1-3; D remains ambiguous. The CDR3 runs 13 residues. V was trimmed by 7 bases and J by 0 bases, leaving 7 bases between them. Germline loops: CDR1 LNHNV, CDR2 YYDKDF (reference sequence). The CDR3 is CATTQFSGNTIYF. CDR3 coding DNA: TGTGCCACCACCCAGTTCTCTGGAAACACCATATATTTT.

The chain couples TRBV5-1 to TRBJ2-5; TRBD2 matches 8 bases. The germline gives CDR1 SGHRS, CDR2 YFSETQ. This CDR3 contains 15 residues. V lost 10 bases and J lost 5; bases outside the gene matches: 16. The CDR3 region has the DNA TGCGCCGACCAGAGCCGGGGGGGTGGTTTGGAGACCCAGTACTTC. Its translation is CADQSRGGGLETQYF.

This clone was detected a few times. This CDR3 reads CSVERQPNTEAFF. CDR3 bases: TGCAGCGTTGAGAGACAGCCGAACACTGAAGCTTTCTTT. The rearrangement links TRBV29-1 to TRBJ1-1, with D possibly TRBD1 on 5 matching bases. This CDR3 has 13 residues. V lost 3 bases, J lost 1 base, and 9 bases lay in between. Germline CDR1 SQVTM, CDR2 ANQGSEA.

The V gene is TRBV5-1, the J gene TRBJ2-7; D is possibly TRBD1 (5 bases). The CDR3 totals 16 residues. V was clipped by 1 base and J by 0 bases, with 14 bases between them. Looked up from germline, CDR1 is SGHRS and CDR2 is YFSETQ. CDR3 residues: CASSLLPGPSSYEQYF. For the CDR3, the DNA is TGCGCCAGCAGCTTGCTTCCAGGGCCCAGCTCCTACGAGCAGTACTTC.

This sequence joins TRBV6-5 and TRBJ1-6; weak D call: TRBD1 (5 bases). Germline CDR1 and CDR2: MNHEY and SVGAGI. The CDR3 loop spans 15 amino acids. Trimming removed 6 bases from V and 3 bases from J, with 12 bases in between. The CDR3 region is CASRFDRSYNSPLHF. In nucleotides, the CDR3 is TGTGCCAGCAGATTCGACAGAAGCTATAATTCACCCCTCCACTTT.

CDR3 in amino acids: CASSSGGSYEQYF. CDR3 DNA: TGTGCCAGCAGCTCAGGGGGCTCGTACGAGCAGTACTTC. The rearrangement joins TRBV21-1 to TRBJ2-7; the table's D call, TRBD1, was not checked against the DNA. TRBV21-1 corresponds to a pseudogene. The CDR3 length is 13 residues.

The genes are TRBV11-2 and TRBJ1-5; D call uncertain. The ends were cut back, 1 base at V and 7 bases at J, with 8 bases in the middle. Germline V CDR1 and CDR2: SGHAT, FQNNGV. The CDR3 consists of 13 residues. CDR3 DNA sequence: TGTGCCAGCAGCTTAGGGTCAGGACAGCCCCAGCATTTT. Translating it yields CASSLGSGQPQHF.

The V call is TRBV11-1, the J call TRBJ2-2; tentatively, D is TRBD2 (5 bases). Trimming pared 5 bases from V and 5 bases from J, leaving 12 bases between. Germline CDR1 SGHAT, CDR2 FQDESV (reference sequence). The CDR3 contains 14 residues. The CDR3 DNA reads as TGTGCCAGCAGCCCCACGGGCGGGACCGGGGAGCTGTTTTTT. Its protein is CASSPTGGTGELFF. The full variable domain, rest sourced from reference TRBV11-1 and TRBJ2-2, is EAEVAQSPRYKITEKSQAVAFWCDPISGHATLYWYRQILGQGPELLVQFQDESVVDDSQLPKDRFSAERLKGVDSTLKIQPAELGDSAMYLCASSPTGGTGELFFGEGSRLTVL.

The chain recombines TRBV5-1 with TRBJ1-1; 10 bases match TRBD1. After removal of 2 bases from V and 2 bases from J, the junction contained 9 bases not matched to a gene. This CDR3 comprises 17 residues. From germline, CDR1 is SGHRS and CDR2 YFSETQ. CDR3 in DNA: TGCGCCAGCAGCTTATACGGGACAGGGGTCGTAAACACTGAAGCTTTCTTT. This gives the protein CASSLYGTGVVNTEAFF.

This chain joins TRBV5-1 and TRBJ1-6; no definite D call. Germline-derived CDR1 and CDR2 are SGHRS and YFSETQ. The CDR3 sequence is 16 residues long. V was cut by 2 bases and J by 0 bases, with 9 bases left in between. The CDR3 nucleotides are TGCGCCAGCAGCTTCGGGGAGCCCTCCTATAATTCACCCCTCCACTTT. Amino acid sequence: CASSFGEPSYNSPLHF.

In its sample, this clone was seen a few times. The chain couples TRBV18 to TRBJ1-4; 10 bases fit TRBD1. The germline gives CDR1 KGHSH, CDR2 LQKENI. The CDR3 loop spans 16 amino acids. V shed 4 bases, J shed 6 bases, and the junction held 8 bases outside the gene matches. In DNA, the CDR3 is TGTGCCAGCTCACTAAACAGACAGGGGGCGGATGAAAAACTGTTTTTT. Translated: CASSLNRQGADEKLFF.

The chain employs TRBV19 and TRBJ2-6; D is unclear. Germline V gene lookup returns CDR1 LNHDA and CDR2 SQIVND (reference sequence). The CDR3 spans 16 residues. Trimming took off 4 bases at V and 0 bases at J, with 10 bases between the two ends. For the CDR3, the DNA is TGTGCCAGTAGTAAACTACGGAGCTCTGGGGCCAACGTCCTGACTTTC. Translation gives CASSKLRSSGANVLTF.

This clone occurred once. The chain employs TRBV7-2 and TRBJ2-5; the D gene is possibly TRBD2 (6 bases). Trimming removed 0 bases from V and 5 bases from J, with 16 bases in between. The length of the CDR3 is 16 residues. The V gene's germline CDR1 is SGHTA and CDR2 FQGNSA. This CDR3 is CASSLALTSIRETQYF. The CDR3, as DNA: TGTGCCAGCAGCTTAGCGCTAACTAGCATTAGGGAGACCCAGTACTTC.

The chain employs TRBV6-5 and TRBJ1-6; perhaps TRBD1 as D (5 bases). CDR3 length: 16 residues. In germline, CDR1 is MNHEY, CDR2 SVGAGI. V dropped 0 bases and J dropped 9 bases, with 15 bases sitting between them. CDR3 coding DNA: TGTGCCAGCAGTTACTCGATACAGGCGGTTGTTTCACCCCTCCACTTT. Translating it yields CASSYSIQAVVSPLHF.

V and J are TRBV12-5 and TRBJ2-2, with D possibly matching TRBD1 (5 bases). This CDR3 is 15 amino acids long. Trimming took off 2 bases at V and 2 bases at J, with 9 bases between the two ends. In germline, CDR1 is LGHNT, CDR2 FRNRAP. The CDR3 reads CASGLWGGNTGELFF. CDR3 sequence (DNA): TGTGCTAGTGGTTTGTGGGGCGGAAACACCGGGGAGCTGTTTTTT.

V is TRBV5-4 and J is TRBJ2-7, with D perhaps TRBD1 (6 bases). Per the germline V gene, CDR1 is SGHNT and CDR2 is YYREEE (reference sequence). V was trimmed by 4 bases and J by 2 bases, leaving 10 bases between them. The CDR3 loop spans 13 amino acids. The CDR3 nucleotides read TGTGCCAGCAGCAAAGCAGGGGCCTACGAGCAGTACTTC. It yields the protein CASSKAGAYEQYF.

The CDR3 DNA is TGTGCCAGCAGCTTGGGGCAAGACTATGGCTACACCTTC. Its translation: CASSLGQDYGYTF. This chain uses TRBV5-5 with TRBJ1-2; D gene uncertain. Germline CDR1 SGHKS, CDR2 YYEKEE (reference sequence). Trimming removed 0 bases at V and 3 bases at J, with 6 bases between. The CDR3 runs to 13 residues.

The V and J genes are TRBV7-6 and TRBJ1-2, with no clear D. Germline loops: CDR1 SGHVS, CDR2 FNYEAQ. CDR3 length equals 15 residues. V was cut by 0 bases and J by 0 bases, with 8 bases left in between. The CDR3 DNA reads as TGTGCCAGCAGCTTAGCGCCGGGAGCTAACTATGGCTACACCTTC. This gives the protein CASSLAPGANYGYTF.

The genes are TRBV2 and TRBJ1-2; 9 positions agree with TRBD1. This CDR3 contains 13 residues. CDR1 is SNHLY and CDR2 is FYNNEI in the germline V gene. Trimming took 5 bases from V and 6 from J; bases not matched to a gene: 4. CDR3 protein: CASSLGQGNGYTF. As DNA, the CDR3 is TGTGCCAGCAGTCTTGGACAGGGGAATGGCTACACCTTC. The full variable domain, its missing parts supplied by reference TRBV2 and TRBJ1-2, is EPEVTQTPSHQVTQMGQEVILRCVPISNHLYFYWYRQILGQKVEFLVSFYNNEISEKSEIFDDQFSVERPDGSNFTLKIRSTKLEDSAMYFCASSLGQGNGYTFGSGTRLTVV.

J is TRBJ2-5 and V is TRBV15; D is possibly TRBD1 (5 bases). Germline V gene sequence: CDR1 LNHNV, CDR2 YYDKDF (reference sequence). This CDR3 contains 15 residues. Deletions cut 0 bases from V and 4 bases from J, with 12 bases between. CDR3 amino acids: CATSRDQGSLETQYF. The CDR3 region has the DNA TGTGCCACCAGCAGAGATCAGGGCAGCCTAGAGACCCAGTACTTC.

This clone was recorded only once. This rearrangement joins TRBV7-2 to TRBJ2-3; D is unresolved. Germline V gene data show CDR1 as SGHTA and CDR2 as FQGNSA. V was pared by 6 bases and J by 6 bases, with 16 bases between. This CDR3 has 14 residues. This chain's CDR3 is CASSLVWNSDTQYF. The CDR3 DNA follows: TGTGCCAGCAGTCTAGTGTGGAATTCGGATACGCAGTATTTT.